The subject of this entry is one T cell receptor (beta chain). The sample comes from a study of cytomegalovirus exposure and HLA in healthy donors. This CDR3 region has 15 residues. Germline V gene sequence: CDR1 LGHNA, CDR2 YSLEER. Trimming removed 3 bases from V and 2 bases from J; junction bases left unmatched: 6. The table came from immunoSEQ multiplex PCR; TCRdb's copy has only in-frame clones and leaves some out. The sample records over 85,000 clones, around nine tenths being singletons. Sample: PBMCs. This clonotype originated in a woman aged 18-35 years in good health and CMV-seronegative. This chain uses TRBV4-3 with TRBJ1-1; 7 nucleotides agree with TRBD1. The CDR3 protein is CASSHSGTANTEAFF. The CDR3 coding sequence is TGCGCCAGCAGCCATTCCGGGACAGCTAACACTGAAGCTTTCTTT.